One sample yielded the 17 T cell receptor beta chains listed below, sequenced in a study of radiation and T cells in renal cell carcinoma (dated by TCRdb to 2020 to 2022). The sample's time point, from its label and the paper: blood 2 weeks post-SBRT. The sample's treatment or condition label, decoded: 15 Gy SBRT to primary tumor, nephrectomy 4 weeks later. Libraries were made using the immunoSEQ multiplex PCR assay. The table comes from immuneACCESS by way of TCRdb, which keeps in-frame sequences with V and J called. Part of the clones is missing from these tables; in studies checked, under half for an unresolved V gene and the rest for unknown reasons. The sample includes more than 75,000 clones, with just over 85% observed a single time. The ten largest clones add up to 22% of the sample. Material: blood, obtained from a patient whose treatment included radiotherapy and nephrectomy. Source of these receptors: a woman between 50 and 59 years old with renal cell carcinoma.

This chain uses TRBV5-1 with TRBJ2-1; weak D call: TRBD2 (6 bases). The CDR3 covers 15 residues. Germline-derived CDR1 and CDR2 are SGHRS and YFSETQ. The ends were cut back, 2 bases at V and 0 bases at J, with 9 bases in the middle. The CDR3 DNA is TGCGCCAGCAGCTTCCGGGAGTACTCCTACAATGAGCAGTTCTTC. This sequence encodes CASSFREYSYNEQFF.

J is TRBJ1-5 and V is TRBV18; a weak D match, TRBD1 (5 bases). With 3 bases removed from V and 2 bases from J, the gap between germline ends came to 14 bases. From germline, CDR1 is KGHSH and CDR2 LQKENI. The length of the CDR3 is 16 residues. The CDR3 sequence: CASSPRIQERNQPQHF. CDR3 DNA: TGTGCCAGCTCACCCAGGATACAGGAGCGCAATCAGCCCCAGCATTTT.

This rearrangement joins TRBV9 to TRBJ2-1; D might be TRBD2 (6 bases). This CDR3 spans 19 amino acids. CDR1 SGDLS and CDR2 YYNGEE come from the germline V gene. Trimming removed 0 bases at V and 0 bases at J, with 19 bases between. The CDR3 spells CASSVAEGRGGSSYNEQFF. The CDR3 DNA reads as TGTGCCAGCAGCGTAGCTGAGGGGCGAGGAGGGAGCTCCTACAATGAGCAGTTCTTC. The entire variable domain, with the rest obtained from reference TRBV9 and TRBJ2-1, is as follows: DSGVTQTPKHLITATGQRVTLRCSPRSGDLSVYWYQQSLDQGLQFLIQYYNGEERAKGNILERFSAQQFPDLHSELNLSSLELGDSALYFCASSVAEGRGGSSYNEQFFGPGTRLTVL.

The V call is TRBV7-9, the J call TRBJ1-2; D ambiguous. Trimming shortened V by 11 bases and J by 3 bases, and 13 bases separated the two germline ends. Germline V CDR1 and CDR2: SEHNR, FQNEAQ (reference sequence). The CDR3 totals 12 residues. The CDR3 coding sequence is TGTGCCGCGGAAGGACTAGACTATGGCTACACCTTC. Translated, it gives CAAEGLDYGYTF.

The V call is TRBV28, the J call TRBJ2-4; 12 bases align to TRBD2. The V segment lost 5 bases and the J segment 4 bases; nucleotides outside the gene matches: 0. The germline gives CDR1 MDHEN, CDR2 SYDVKM. The CDR3 is made up of 14 amino acids. CDR3 bases: TGTGCCAGCAGTCTAGCGGGAGGGAAAAACATTCAGTACTTC. This encodes CASSLAGGKNIQYF.

This clone was recorded a few times. The chain joins TRBV15 to TRBJ1-1; possibly TRBD1 for D (5 bases). Between the trimmed V and J ends, which lost 1 base and 5 bases, there was a span of 11 bases. CDR1 and CDR2 from the germline V gene are LNHNV and YYDKDF (reference sequence). This CDR3 has 14 residues. The CDR3 DNA reads TGTGCCACCAGCAGAGTACAGGTACGGACTGAAGCTTTCTTT. Translation: CATSRVQVRTEAFF.

This clone was observed once. This chain links TRBV5-1 with TRBJ2-1; 9 bases align to TRBD2. The CDR3 is 16 amino acids. Trimming at V came to 0 bases and at J to 4 bases, leaving 5 bases not matched to a gene. CDR1 and CDR2 from the germline V gene are SGHRS and YFSETQ. CDR3 nucleotides: TGCGCCAGCAGCTTGGGTTGGACTAGCGTTTACAATGAGCAGTTCTTC. It codes for CASSLGWTSVYNEQFF.

V and J are TRBV4-2 and TRBJ2-3, with 12 nucleotides matching TRBD2. This CDR3 contains 18 residues. Germline loops: CDR1 LGHNA, CDR2 YNFKEQ. Trimming at V came to 4 bases and at J to 7 bases, leaving 15 bases not matched to a gene. The CDR3 is CASSLHQGETSGSNTQYF. The CDR3 DNA reads as TGTGCCAGCAGCCTACATCAAGGGGAGACTAGCGGGAGTAATACGCAGTATTTT.

This clone was detected once. CDR3 DNA: TGTGCCAGCGGGGGGACTAGCGGGTTAGGTGAGCAGTTCTTC. Amino acid sequence: CASGGTSGLGEQFF. J is TRBJ2-1 and V is TRBV6-6; the match to TRBD2 covers 12 bases. The ends lost 8 bases at V and 9 bases at J; junction bases unmatched: 8. Germline V gene sequence: CDR1 MNHNY, CDR2 SVGAGI (reference sequence). This CDR3 has 14 residues.

This chain links TRBV5-1 with TRBJ2-1; tentatively, D is TRBD1 or TRBD2 (5 bases each). The CDR3 loop spans 17 amino acids. Germline loops: CDR1 SGHRS, CDR2 YFSETQ. V lost 1 base to trimming and J lost 0 bases, with 14 bases between them. The CDR3 reads CASSLMAQAGSYNEQFF. The CDR3, as DNA: TGCGCCAGCAGCTTGATGGCACAGGCGGGCTCCTACAATGAGCAGTTCTTC.

V gene TRBV28 combines with J gene TRBJ1-1; 7 bases are a match to TRBD1. The CDR3 runs to 12 residues. The germline gives CDR1 MDHEN, CDR2 SYDVKM. With 10 bases clipped from V and 10 bases from J, the junction kept 12 bases outside the gene matches. In DNA form, the CDR3 reads TGTGCCACACAGGGGTTGTCTCTCCCAGCTTTCTTT. Amino acids: CATQGLSLPAFF. The whole variable domain, remainder taken from reference TRBV28 and TRBJ1-1, is DVKVTQSSRYLVKRTGEKVFLECVQDMDHENMFWYRQDPGLGLRLIYFSYDVKMKEKGDIPEGYSVSREKKERFSLILESASTNQTSMYLCATQGLSLPAFFGQGTRLTVV.

This sequence joins TRBV2 and TRBJ2-5, with a possible D match to TRBD2 (6 bases). CDR3 length equals 14 residues. The V gene lost 4 bases and the J gene lost 4 bases, with 13 bases spanning the gap. Germline lookup yields CDR1 SNHLY and CDR2 FYNNEI. In DNA form, the CDR3 reads TGTGCCAGCAGTGTATTAGCCGGGGGAGAGACCCAGTACTTC. It yields the protein CASSVLAGGETQYF. The entire variable domain, with the rest obtained from reference TRBV2 and TRBJ2-5, is as follows: EPEVTQTPSHQVTQMGQEVILRCVPISNHLYFYWYRQILGQKVEFLVSFYNNEISEKSEIFDDQFSVERPDGSNFTLKIRSTKLEDSAMYFCASSVLAGGETQYFGPGTRLLVL.

The rearrangement joins TRBV30 to TRBJ2-2; D gene uncertain. The CDR3 runs 14 residues. The V end lost 1 base, the J end lost 0 bases, and 6 bases lay between the germline ends. CDR1 GTSNPN and CDR2 SVGIG come from the germline V gene (reference sequence). The CDR3 DNA follows: TGTGCCTGGAGTGGAGGACCGAACACCGGGGAGCTGTTTTTT. Its translation is CAWSGGPNTGELFF.

J is TRBJ2-1 and V is TRBV10-1; tentatively, D is TRBD1 (7 bases). Per germline, CDR1 WNHNN and CDR2 SYGVQD (reference sequence). There are 13 residues in the CDR3. Trimming cost V 0 bases and J 14 bases, with 14 bases left between them. The CDR3 region is CASSESGGTAEFF. DNA of the CDR3: TGCGCCAGCAGTGAGTCAGGAGGGACAGCGGAGTTCTTC.

The V call is TRBV15, the J call TRBJ2-7; no definite D call. CDR3 size: 15 residues. The V gene lost 0 bases and the J gene lost 2 bases, with 11 bases spanning the gap. From germline, CDR1 is LNHNV and CDR2 YYDKDF (reference sequence). CDR3: CATSRDTAVTYEQYF. The CDR3 DNA reads as TGTGCCACCAGCAGAGATACCGCGGTTACCTACGAGCAGTACTTC.

The chain recombines TRBV2 with TRBJ2-1; no clear D gene. Germline CDR1 SNHLY, CDR2 FYNNEI. The CDR3 has 13 amino acids. V was clipped by 5 bases and J by 7 bases, with 12 bases between them. The CDR3 spells CASSPILTNEQFF. The CDR3 nucleotides are TGTGCCAGCAGTCCTATATTGACAAATGAGCAGTTCTTC.

The CDR3 sequence is CASSRRFTEGVHGYTF. The CDR3 DNA sequence: TGTGCCAGCAGCCGTCGATTCACAGAGGGGGTTCACGGCTACACCTTC. The J gene is TRBJ1-2, the V gene TRBV27, with a possible D match to TRBD1 (6 bases). Trimming took off 6 bases at V and 8 bases at J, with 25 bases between the two ends. The CDR3 totals 16 residues. Per germline, CDR1 MNHEY and CDR2 SMNVEV (reference sequence).